A single sample gave rise to the 9 T cell receptor beta chains below, sequenced in a study of shared clonotypes between healthy human individuals. Assay: immunoSEQ multiplex PCR; the TCRdb copy retains only in-frame clones and omits some. The sample holds about 480,000 clones, 60% to 85% seen once. The sequenced material came from PBMCs. These receptors were obtained from a woman aged 40 to 50 in good health. Some clones in this sample may be carry-over from other donors' samples.

With regard to this clone: The sample has other DNA sequences that encode this CDR3 too. The rearrangement uses TRBV7-3 and TRBJ1-1; D gene ambiguous. The germline CDR1 and CDR2 sequences are SGHTA and FQGTGA. Trimming removed 5 bases from V and 1 base from J, with 11 bases in between. The CDR3 has 14 amino acids. CDR3 loop: CASSLGGSNTEAFF. In DNA form, the CDR3 reads TGTGCCAGCAGCCTAGGAGGCTCGAACACTGAAGCTTTCTTT.

This clone appeared a single time. This chain uses TRBV5-4 with TRBJ2-3, with D unclear. The CDR3 sequence is 13 residues long. Per germline, CDR1 SGHNT and CDR2 YYREEE (reference sequence). V shed 2 bases and J shed 2 bases, with 6 bases lying between them. CDR3 DNA sequence: TGTGCCAGCAGCTTTGTGGACACAGATACGCAGTATTTT. This codes for CASSFVDTDTQYF.

The chain recombines TRBV6-4 with TRBJ2-5, with D maybe TRBD2 (6 bases). The DNA end favors TRBJ2-7, so the J call may be wrong. This CDR3 has 13 amino acids. Germline V gives CDR1 MRHNA, CDR2 SNTAGT. DNA for the CDR3: TGTGCCAGCAGTGACACCCCGGAGGGCGAGCAGTACTTC. It yields the protein CASSDTPEGEQYF.

In its sample, this clone was seen a few times. The genes are TRBV30 and TRBJ2-1; the D is unclear. Between the trimmed V and J ends, which lost 0 bases and 5 bases, there was a span of 11 bases. The CDR3 runs 14 residues. CDR1 and CDR2 (germline): GTSNPN, SVGIG (reference sequence). The CDR3 bases are TGTGCCTGGAGTGTCCTCCGCACGAACAATGAGCAGTTCTTC. This translates into CAWSVLRTNNEQFF.

The rearrangement uses TRBV19 and TRBJ2-3, with 10 bases that match TRBD1. Germline V lookup: CDR1 LNHDA, CDR2 SQIVND (reference sequence). The CDR3 spans 14 residues. V shed 4 bases and J 6 bases; nucleotides not matched to a gene: 4. CDR3 sequence: CASSTGQGVDTQYF. The CDR3 DNA reads as TGTGCCAGTAGTACCGGACAGGGGGTGGATACGCAGTATTTT.

V gene TRBV5-1 combines with J gene TRBJ2-5, with D perhaps matching TRBD1 (6 bases). This CDR3 region has 14 residues. Trimming took off 7 bases at V and 3 bases at J, with 16 bases between the two ends. Per germline, CDR1 SGHRS and CDR2 YFSETQ. The DNA for the CDR3 is TGCGCCAGCGGACAGACGAGCACTGAAGAGACCCAGTACTTC. It encodes CASGQTSTEETQYF.

The V and J genes are TRBV18 and TRBJ2-2, with TRBD2 identical over 13 bases. The CDR3 loop spans 18 amino acids. The junction had 5 bases not matched to a gene; V was cut back by 1 base and J by 3 bases. Germline V gives CDR1 KGHSH, CDR2 LQKENI. CDR3 amino acids: CASSPLLAGGPDTGELFF. The CDR3 DNA is TGTGCCAGCTCACCACTACTAGCGGGAGGGCCAGACACCGGGGAGCTGTTTTTT.

The chain is built from TRBV9 and TRBJ1-3; 8 bases line up with TRBD1. Trimming at V came to 3 bases and at J to 7 bases, leaving 12 bases not matched to a gene. The germline CDR1 and CDR2 sequences are SGDLS and YYNGEE. The length of the CDR3 is 16 residues. Here the CDR3 reads CASSGLNRGGVNTIYF. As DNA, the CDR3 is TGTGCCAGCAGCGGACTTAACAGGGGGGGAGTGAACACCATATATTTT.

This sequence joins TRBV2 and TRBJ2-1, with no clear D. The CDR3 spans 13 residues. Trimming stripped 3 bases from V and 3 bases from J, with 6 bases between. The germline CDR1 and CDR2 sequences are SNHLY and FYNNEI. The CDR3 bases are TGTGCCAGCAGTGAGGAGAACTACAATGAGCAGTTCTTC. Translated, it gives CASSEENYNEQFF.